A single sample gave rise to the 8 T cell receptor beta chains below, sequenced in a study of CD8 T cells in ankylosing spondylitis. These receptors are not linked to any known antigen. TCRdb used MiXCR to reprocess the 5' RACE reads, holding one entry per CDR3 protein. The table shows under 850,000 distinct CDR3 sequences, with about 20% occurring only once. The study's findings and limits: A motif of eight highly homologous TCR beta variants was seen as apparently characteristic of ankylosing spondylitis blood.

The specimen was blood, either unsorted or a sorted T cell fraction (not recorded which). The receptors come from a male donor with ankylosing spondylitis.

This clonotype was counted a single time. This rearrangement joins TRBV5-1 to TRBJ1-1; no clear D gene. The germline V gene has CDR1 SGHRS and CDR2 YFSETQ. V lost 5 bases, J lost 7 bases, and 12 bases lay in between. CDR3 length: 12 amino acids. CDR3 bases: TGCGCCAGCAGTAAGGAATCGGGTGAAGCTTTCTTT. It translates to CASSKESGEAFF.

This chain links TRBV12-3 or TRBV12-4 with TRBJ2-5; 10 bases are a match to TRBD2. The CDR3 has 15 amino acids. Trimming at V came to 2 bases and at J to 2 bases, leaving 2 bases not matched to a gene. The DNA for the CDR3 is TGTGCCAGCAGTTTATGGACTAGCGGACAAGAGACCCAGTACTTC. This gives the protein CASSLWTSGQETQYF.

This clonotype was picked up a small number of times. The CDR3 DNA reads TGCGCCAGCAGCTTGTTGCGGGGGGGGGCCTACAATGAGCAGTTCTTC. This sequence encodes CASSLLRGGAYNEQFF. The V call is TRBV5-1, the J call TRBJ2-1; 9 bases fit TRBD2. After removal of 1 base from V and 2 bases from J, the junction contained 4 bases not matched to a gene. There are 16 residues in the CDR3. Per germline, CDR1 SGHRS and CDR2 YFSETQ.

V gene TRBV29-1 combines with J gene TRBJ2-2; no clear D. CDR1 SQVTM and CDR2 ANQGSEA come from the germline V gene. V was cut by 7 bases and J by 3 bases, with 9 bases left in between. The CDR3 is made up of 12 amino acids. In nucleotides, the CDR3 is TGCAGCGCTAAATTACACACCGGGGAGCTGTTTTTT. The encoded protein is CSAKLHTGELFF.

With respect to this clonotype: Sequence at one end of the junction differs from germline and may be a read error. V and J are TRBV7-9 and TRBJ1-2; no clear D gene. CDR1 SEHNR and CDR2 FQNEAQ come from the germline V gene (reference sequence). CDR3 length: 11 amino acids. The CDR3 here is CASSLGPPASF. In DNA, the CDR3 is TGTGCCAGCAGCTTAGGGCCACCGGCCTCCTTC.

The chain employs TRBV7-8 and TRBJ2-1; 10 positions agree with TRBD1. V was pared by 4 bases and J by 5 bases, with 8 bases of the junction left unmatched. This CDR3 has 16 amino acids. Germline V CDR1 and CDR2: SGHVS, FQNEAQ. CDR3 DNA: TGTGCCAGCAGCTATTTCCCGGGACAGGGGAACAATGAGCAGTTCTTC. Translating it yields CASSYFPGQGNNEQFF.

This clonotype has a handful of counts. J is TRBJ2-2 and V is TRBV6-1, with a tentative D call TRBD1 (6 bases). The germline CDR1 and CDR2 sequences are MNHNS and SASEGT. Between the trimmed V and J ends, which lost 8 bases and 0 bases, there was a span of 16 bases. The CDR3 runs 16 residues. CDR3 amino acids: CASLRLGTPNTGELFF. The CDR3 coding sequence is TGTGCCAGCCTCAGGTTAGGGACACCGAACACCGGGGAGCTGTTTTTT.

This chain links TRBV7-9 with TRBJ2-2, with 9 nucleotides matching TRBD2. CDR3 length equals 15 residues. CDR1 and CDR2 from the germline V gene are SEHNR and FQNEAQ (reference sequence). The trim removed 5 bases at V and 4 bases at J, leaving 5 bases unmatched. The CDR3 protein is CASSAAGGLTGELFF. CDR3 DNA: TGTGCCAGCAGCGCAGCGGGGGGCCTCACCGGGGAGCTGTTTTTT.